This T cell receptor (beta chain) was sequenced for a study of cytomegalovirus exposure and HLA in healthy donors. General observations from the study: Rare TCR sequences predominated, though certain public TCRs were found in many donors. TCR beta chains numbering roughly 150 were designated cytomegalovirus-associated. The CMV antigen specificity of a few CMV-associated chains was confirmed through in vitro analysis. In a later analysis, a genetic analysis reported fewer productive-TCR N-insertions in an Asian-associated ancestry cluster than the cohort average.

Use of 60 Vbeta and 13 Jbeta primers characterized the PCR. The assay was immunoSEQ multiplex PCR, and TCRdb's table has in-frame clones only and misses some. Counted here are 150,000 to 200,000 clones, 75% to 85% occurring once; the ten biggest clones make up 1.5% to 2%. With regard to this clone: Its antigen is not identified.

The clonotype was recovered from a young man in good health and CMV-seronegative. Sequencing was done on a sample of PBMCs.

CDR3 in amino acids: CASRLSGRVDEQFF. CDR3 DNA: TGTGCCAGCAGGTTAAGCGGGAGAGTGGATGAGCAGTTCTTC. The chain links TRBV6-1 to TRBJ2-1; 8 nucleotides agree with TRBD2. The germline V gene encodes CDR1 MNHNS and CDR2 SASEGT. J was trimmed by 8 bases and V by 6 bases; bases with no gene match: 9. CDR3 size: 14 residues.